A selection of T cell receptor beta chains follows, all from one sample in a study of T cells in Graves' hyperthyroidism and ophthalmopathy. TCRdb reprocessed the multiplex PCR reads with MiXCR, giving one entry per CDR3 protein. The sample yields 400,000 or so distinct CDR3 sequences, over 12% seen once. The specimen was blood. These receptors all stem from a man aged 45-65 years with Graves' ophthalmopathy. The CDR3 runs from the conserved cysteine through the conserved F or W. A D gene is named only where the DNA matches it firmly. Some rows mark clone size as missing; the rest say once, few, many or name a class of expanded clone.

d_gene,abundance,v_gene,j_gene,len,CDR3aa,CDR3nt
.,many,TRBV9,TRBJ1-1,16,CASSAGKRQMNTEAFF,TGTGCCAGCAGCGCCGGCAAGAGACAGATGAACACTGAAGCTTTCTTT
TRBD1,many,TRBV7-9,TRBJ2-7,16,CASSSWSGQGSYEQYF,TGTGCCAGCAGCTCGTGGTCGGGACAGGGGTCTTACGAGCAGTACTTC
.,many,TRBV11-2,TRBJ1-2,19,CASSSLPRTSGTENYGYTF,TGTGCCAGCAGCTCCCTTCCCCGTACTTCCGGGACTGAGAACTATGGCTACACCTTC
.,.,TRBV7-9,TRBJ2-1,13,CASSLPGEREQFF,TGTGCCAGCAGCTTACCGGGGGAGCGAGAGCAGTTCTTC
.,.,TRBV27,TRBJ2-7,15,CASSHRGHALRGQYF,TGTGCCAGCAGTCATAGGGGACACGCCCTACGAGGGCAGTACTTC
.,.,TRBV6-5,TRBJ1-3,14,CASSYSLTGNTIYF,TGTGCCAGCAGTTACTCGCTAACTGGAAACACCATATATTTT
.,many,TRBV6-2/TRBV6-3,TRBJ2-7,15,CASSYGAPGSYEQYF,TGTGCCAGCAGTTACGGGGCGCCTGGCTCCTACGAGCAGTACTTC
.,.,TRBV9,TRBJ2-2,15,CASSVSAANTGELSF,TGTGCCAGCAGCGTATCAGCGGCTAACACCGGGGAGCTGTCTTTT
.,many,TRBV5-1,TRBJ2-3,15,CASSIAPLSTDTQYF,TGCGCCAGCAGCATAGCGCCTCTATCCACAGATACGCAGTATTTT
.,.,TRBV29-1,TRBJ2-2,13,CSVEDVAAGELFF,TGCAGCGTTGAAGATGTGGCGGCCGGGGAGCTGTTTTTT
.,few,TRBV7-9,TRBJ1-2,13,CASGQRGEGGYTF,TGTGCCAGCGGGCAGAGGGGCGAGGGTGGCTACACCTTC
.,many,TRBV11-2,TRBJ2-7,13,CASSLEIVYEQYF,TGTGCCAGCAGCTTAGAAATCGTTTACGAGCAGTACTTC
.,many,TRBV12-3/TRBV12-4,TRBJ1-1,15,CASSLDGTQNTEAFF,TGTGCCAGCAGTCTCGACGGAACCCAGAACACTGAAGCTTTCTTT
.,few,TRBV7-9,TRBJ2-7,15,CASSPLGGVSYEQYF,TGTGCCAGCAGCCCACTAGGGGGGGTTTCCTACGAGCAGTACTTC
TRBD2,few,TRBV5-8,TRBJ2-1,15,CASSVSRERNNEQFF,TGTGCCAGCAGCGTATCGCGGGAGCGGAACAATGAGCAGTTCTTC
.,few,TRBV9,TRBJ1-2,13,CASSVKQNYGYTF,TGTGCCAGCAGCGTAAAACAGAACTATGGCTACACCTTC
.,many,TRBV20-1,TRBJ1-5,13,CSASLGSNQPQHF,TGCAGTGCTAGTCTCGGCAGCAATCAGCCCCAGCATTTT
.,.,TRBV19,TRBJ2-7,16,CASSISPGVRIYEQYF,TGTGCCAGTAGTATTTCCCCAGGGGTAAGAATATACGAGCAGTACTTC
TRBD2,many,TRBV20-1,TRBJ2-3,14,CSALGLAGADTQYF,TGCAGTGCTCTCGGACTAGCGGGAGCAGATACGCAGTATTTT
TRBD1,many,TRBV5-1,TRBJ2-5,15,CASRAIGQGGETQYF,TGCGCCAGCAGGGCGATCGGACAGGGAGGAGAGACCCAGTACTTC
TRBD1,.,TRBV4-1,TRBJ2-5,20,CASSPYLGQRNSVVGETQYF,TGCGCCAGCAGCCCCTACTTGGGACAGCGGAACTCAGTTGTGGGTGAGACCCAGTACTTC
.,.,TRBV6-1,TRBJ2-7,12,CASGRPLAEQYF,TGTGCCAGCGGGAGACCACTCGCCGAGCAGTACTTC
TRBD2,.,TRBV20-1,TRBJ2-3,16,CSATRLAGVGTDTQYF,TGCAGTGCTACAAGACTAGCGGGAGTGGGCACAGATACGCAGTATTTT
TRBD1,many,TRBV7-3,TRBJ2-3,15,CASSYLGGGTDTQYF,TGTGCCAGCAGCTATTTAGGGGGCGGAACAGATACGCAGTATTTT
TRBD1,.,TRBV19,TRBJ1-1,13,CASADRGNTEAFF,TGTGCCAGTGCGGACAGGGGTAACACTGAAGCTTTCTTT
.,.,TRBV5-1,TRBJ2-3,14,CASSLESGGDTQYF,TGCGCCAGCAGCTTGGAATCGGGTGGGGATACGCAGTATTTT
TRBD1,few,TRBV5-1,TRBJ2-5,15,CASSLVTGVGETQYF,TGCGCCAGCAGCTTGGTAACAGGGGTTGGAGAGACCCAGTACTTC
TRBD1,once,TRBV24-1,TRBJ1-1,14,CATKGQVCNTEAFF,TGTGCCACCAAAGGACAGGTATGCAACACTGAAGCTTTCTTT
TRBD2,many,TRBV5-1,TRBJ2-1,15,CASSLGGRENNEQFF,TGCGCCAGCAGCCTGGGCGGGAGGGAGAACAATGAGCAGTTCTTC
.,many,TRBV28,TRBJ2-3,16,CASSGIELQNTDTQYF,TGTGCCTCCTCGGGGATAGAACTTCAAAACACAGATACGCAGTATTTT
.,many,TRBV25-1,TRBJ2-1,12,CASSESSVEQFF,TGTGCCAGCAGTGAATCATCCGTCGAGCAGTTCTTC
.,few,TRBV6-1,TRBJ1-5,14,CATTGGEGNQPQHF,TGTGCCACCACCGGGGGCGAAGGGAATCAGCCCCAGCATTTT
TRBD2,many,TRBV7-3,TRBJ2-5,14,CASSPSPAGGTQYF,TGTGCCAGCAGCCCCTCACCAGCGGGAGGGACCCAGTACTTC
.,many,TRBV28,TRBJ2-1,12,CASSLGANVPFF,TGTGCCAGCAGTTTAGGGGCAAATGTGCCGTTCTTC
.,.,TRBV7-9,TRBJ2-3,15,CASSLPGGYTDTQYF,TGTGCCAGCAGCTTACCAGGAGGGTACACAGATACGCAGTATTTT
.,many,TRBV11-2,TRBJ1-1,13,CASSLGGLAEAFF,TGTGCCAGCAGCCTAGGGGGGTTGGCTGAAGCTTTCTTT
TRBD2,many,TRBV12-3/TRBV12-4,TRBJ2-7,15,CASRLTSGSSYEQYF,TGTGCCAGCAGACTTACTAGCGGGAGCTCCTACGAGCAGTACTTC
.,many,TRBV5-4,TRBJ2-5,16,CASSYPGTMGQETQYF,TGTGCCAGCAGCTATCCCGGGACCATGGGGCAAGAGACCCAGTACTTC
.,.,TRBV6-1,TRBJ2-1,11,CASRNGNEQFF,TGTGCCAGCAGAAATGGGAATGAGCAGTTCTTC
.,many,TRBV29-1,TRBJ2-1,13,CSGGGDSYNEQFF,TGCAGCGGGGGGGGCGATTCCTACAATGAGCAGTTCTTC
.,few,TRBV12-5,TRBJ2-1,13,CASGRWGDNEQFF,TGTGCTAGTGGTAGGTGGGGGGACAATGAGCAGTTCTTC
.,few,TRBV20-1,TRBJ2-3,15,CSAVSGESGTDTQYF,TGCAGTGCGGTGTCAGGGGAGTCTGGCACAGATACGCAGTATTTT
TRBD2,many,TRBV24-1,TRBJ2-2,16,CATSDSSGSYTGELFF,TGTGCCACCAGTGATTCTAGCGGGAGTTACACCGGGGAGCTGTTTTTT
.,few,TRBV25-1,TRBJ1-1,15,CASRGQTTGGLEAFF,TGTGCCAGCAGGGGTCAGACAACCGGCGGCCTGGAAGCTTTCTTT
.,many,TRBV7-2,TRBJ2-5,16,CASSPVRGAFQETQYF,TGTGCCAGCAGCCCCGTCCGGGGGGCCTTCCAAGAGACCCAGTACTTC
.,many,TRBV20-1,TRBJ1-5,12,CSAQGNDQPQHF,TGCAGTGCTCAAGGGAACGATCAGCCCCAGCATTTT
.,once,TRBV12-3/TRBV12-4,TRBJ2-7,13,CASSRKSGGEQYF,TGTGCCAGCAGTCGTAAATCGGGTGGCGAGCAGTACTTC
.,many,TRBV24-1,TRBJ2-3,11,CATRDADTQYF,TGTGCCACCAGAGACGCGGATACGCAGTATTTT
TRBD2,.,TRBV24-1,TRBJ2-1,18,CATSGEGSGGPRHNEQFF,TGTGCCACCAGTGGTGAGGGTAGCGGGGGACCGCGGCACAATGAGCAGTTCTTC